This is a list of T cell receptor beta chains from one sample in a study of human T cells and chemical hapten exposure. One entry per CDR3 protein, called by TCRdb with MiXCR from the RACE reads. The sample yields tens of thousands of distinct CDR3 sequences, about 6.3% seen once. The sample consisted of whole blood, taken in connection with sensitization to the hapten diphenylcyclopropenone (DPC). The receptors come from a woman in her 30s with alopecia areata. Some clones in this sample may be carry-over from other donors' samples. Each CDR3 is given with its conserved first and last residue. D genes are given only for firm matches. Rows give clone size only sometimes, using once, few, many, or a class for an expanded clone.

d_gene	j_gene	abundance	v_gene	CDR3aa	CDR3nt
TRBD1	TRBJ2-3	many	TRBV2	CANSRQGTSTDTQYF	TGTGCCAACTCTAGACAGGGGACTAGCACAGATACGCAGTATTTT
NA	TRBJ2-7	many	TRBV18	CASTAGHGSAYEQYF	TGTGCCAGCACCGCGGGACATGGGTCGGCGTACGAGCAGTACTTC
NA	TRBJ2-3	many	TRBV20-1	CSASGTEYIDTQYF	TGCAGTGCTTCCGGGACGGAATATATAGATACGCAGTATTTT
NA	TRBJ1-5	many	TRBV6-2/TRBV6-3	CASSYRGPQHF	TGTGCCAGCAGTTATCGTGGGCCCCAGCATTTT
TRBD2	TRBJ2-3	many	TRBV5-1	CASSLIAGSTDTQYF	TGCGCCAGCAGCTTGATAGCGGGGAGCACAGATACGCAGTATTTT
NA	TRBJ2-1	many	TRBV3-1	CASSQGQAWVFF	TGTGCCAGCAGCCAAGGACAGGCCTGGGTCTTCTTC
NA	TRBJ1-1	many	TRBV5-1	CASKDTVFTEAFF	TGCGCCAGCAAAGATACGGTCTTCACTGAAGCTTTCTTT
NA	TRBJ2-5	few	TRBV9	CASSVMGQGSGQETQYF	TGTGCCAGCAGCGTGATGGGGCAGGGGTCAGGCCAAGAGACCCAGTACTTC
TRBD1	TRBJ1-6	NA	TRBV18	CASSPRQGHSPLHF	TGTGCCAGCTCACCTCGACAGGGACACTCACCCCTCCACTTT
NA	TRBJ1-5	many	TRBV24-1	CATSALGHPQHF	TGTGCCACCAGTGCCCTTGGACACCCCCAGCATTTT
TRBD1	TRBJ2-7	few	TRBV12-3/TRBV12-4	CASSPQGHIYEQYF	TGTGCCAGCAGCCCACAGGGGCACATCTACGAGCAGTACTTC
NA	TRBJ2-3	few	TRBV6-5	CASSYTGPTDTQYF	TGTGCCAGCAGTTACACGGGGCCCACAGATACGCAGTATTTT
TRBD1	TRBJ1-2	NA	TRBV27	CASSLTGGDYGYTF	TGTGCCAGCAGTCTCACAGGGGGTGACTATGGCTACACCTTC
NA	TRBJ1-1	many	TRBV20-1	CSARDAQMGMNTEAFF	TGCAGTGCTAGAGACGCCCAAATGGGCATGAACACTGAAGCTTTCTTT
NA	TRBJ1-1	many	TRBV30	CACSFWGGSAEAFF	TGTGCCTGTTCTTTCTGGGGCGGTAGCGCTGAAGCTTTCTTT
TRBD1	TRBJ2-1	many	TRBV7-3	CASRSPVTGVYNEQFF	TGTGCCAGCAGGTCCCCAGTGACAGGGGTCTACAATGAGCAGTTCTTC
NA	TRBJ2-4	many	TRBV7-8	CASSLALDRDRKNIQYF	TGTGCCAGCAGCTTAGCGCTAGACCGGGACCGAAAAAACATTCAGTACTTC
NA	TRBJ2-1	many	TRBV5-1	CASSLTNNEQFF	TGCGCCAGCAGCCTGACAAACAATGAGCAGTTCTTC
NA	TRBJ1-2	NA	TRBV15	CATSQQGPPYGYTF	TGTGCCACCAGCCAACAGGGACCCCCCTATGGCTACACCTTC
NA	TRBJ1-3	NA	TRBV6-5	CASSYSNWAGAGNTIYF	TGTGCCAGCAGTTACTCGAACTGGGCAGGGGCTGGAAACACCATATATTTT
NA	TRBJ2-5	many	TRBV3-1	CASSLRQETQYF	TGTGCCAGCAGCCTTAGACAAGAGACCCAGTACTTC
TRBD1	TRBJ1-2	NA	TRBV14	CASGDSNYGYTF	TGTGCCAGCGGGGACAGTAACTATGGCTACACCTTC
NA	TRBJ1-3	NA	TRBV7-9	CASSLPGQSSGNTIYF	TGTGCCAGCAGCTTACCTGGACAGAGCTCTGGAAACACCATATATTTT
NA	TRBJ1-1	many	TRBV20-1	CSAYNRARSGTEAFF	TGCAGTGCCTACAACAGGGCTAGGTCGGGCACTGAAGCTTTCTTT
NA	TRBJ2-1	NA	TRBV20-1	CSARARFRDNEQFF	TGCAGTGCTAGGGCGCGATTCAGGGACAATGAGCAGTTCTTC
NA	TRBJ2-2	NA	TRBV25-1	CASSERNTGELFF	TGTGCCAGCAGTGAAAGAAACACCGGGGAGCTGTTTTTT
TRBD1	TRBJ1-1	NA	TRBV7-3	CASSLTGGDITEAFF	TGTGCCAGCAGCTTGACAGGGGGCGATATCACTGAAGCTTTCTTT
NA	TRBJ1-1	many	TRBV20-1	CSARVGGETEAFF	TGCAGTGCTAGAGTTGGGGGGGAAACTGAAGCTTTCTTT
NA	TRBJ1-2	few	TRBV20-1	CSARKSDYGYTF	TGCAGTGCTAGGAAGAGTGACTATGGCTACACCTTC
TRBD1	TRBJ2-1	many	TRBV11-2	CASSPPRTGAYNEQFF	TGTGCCAGCAGCCCACCACGGACAGGGGCATACAATGAGCAGTTCTTC
NA	TRBJ2-1	few	TRBV29-1	CSVLEERLGEQFF	TGCAGCGTTCTAGAGGAGAGACTAGGTGAGCAGTTCTTC
NA	TRBJ2-7	few	TRBV2	CASSESVSYEQYF	TGTGCCAGCAGTGAATCGGTTTCCTACGAGCAGTACTTC